This T cell receptor beta chain was profiled in a study of shared clonotypes between healthy human individuals. Germline CDR1 MNHEY, CDR2 SMNVEV (reference sequence). The CDR3 has 12 amino acids. Deletions cut 5 bases from V and 1 base from J, with 5 bases between. Concerning this clone itself: Other DNA sequences in the same sample also yield this CDR3.

Selected positively for CCR7 and CD45RO-negative, naive CD8 cells excluded terminally differentiated effector memory CD45RA+ cells. Per the authors' pipeline: Junction-only immunoSEQ sequences carried no quality scores, so filtering differed. Libraries were prepared by immunoSEQ multiplex PCR; TCRdb keeps only in-frame clonotypes and omits some of them. V, J and clone size are those of that table, while D and trimming were read from the DNA. The top ten clones hold roughly 1.7% of a sample with a few million clones, 90% to 95% of them seen once. The chain couples TRBV27 to TRBJ1-1; D call uncertain. The sequenced material came from naive CD8+ T cells from PBMCs. The clonotype was recovered from a young man in good health. Some clones in this sample may be carry-over from other donors' samples. CDR3 region: CASSPGNTEAFF. The DNA of the CDR3 is TGTGCCAGCAGTCCAGGGAACACTGAAGCTTTCTTT.